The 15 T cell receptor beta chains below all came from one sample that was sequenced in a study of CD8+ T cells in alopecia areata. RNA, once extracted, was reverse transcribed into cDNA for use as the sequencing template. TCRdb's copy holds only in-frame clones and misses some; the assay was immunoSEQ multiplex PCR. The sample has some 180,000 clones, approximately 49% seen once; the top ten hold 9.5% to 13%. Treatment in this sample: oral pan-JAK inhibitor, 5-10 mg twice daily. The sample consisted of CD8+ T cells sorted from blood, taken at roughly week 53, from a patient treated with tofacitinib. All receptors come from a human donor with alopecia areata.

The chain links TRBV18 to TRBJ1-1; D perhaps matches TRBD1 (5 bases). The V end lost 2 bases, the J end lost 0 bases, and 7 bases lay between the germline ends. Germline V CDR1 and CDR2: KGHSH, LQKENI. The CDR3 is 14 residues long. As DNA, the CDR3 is TGTGCCAGCTCACCAACAGGCATGAACACTGAAGCTTTCTTT. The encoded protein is CASSPTGMNTEAFF.

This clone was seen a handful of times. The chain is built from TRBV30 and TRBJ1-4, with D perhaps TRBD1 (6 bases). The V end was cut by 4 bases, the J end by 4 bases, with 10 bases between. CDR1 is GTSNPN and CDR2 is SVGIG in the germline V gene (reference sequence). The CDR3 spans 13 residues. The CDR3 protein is CAWKDRNNEKLFF. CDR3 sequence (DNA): TGTGCCTGGAAGGACAGAAATAATGAAAAACTGTTTTTT.

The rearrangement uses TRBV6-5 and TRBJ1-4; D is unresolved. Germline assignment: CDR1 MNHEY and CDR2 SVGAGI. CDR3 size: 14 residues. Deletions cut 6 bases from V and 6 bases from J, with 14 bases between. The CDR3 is CASSPHSGDEKLFF. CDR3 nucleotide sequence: TGTGCCAGCAGCCCACACTCGGGCGATGAAAAACTGTTTTTT.

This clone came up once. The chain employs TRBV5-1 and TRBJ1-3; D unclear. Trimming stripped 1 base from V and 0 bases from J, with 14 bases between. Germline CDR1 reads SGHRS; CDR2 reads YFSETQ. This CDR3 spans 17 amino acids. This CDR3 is CASSLPPASSSGNTIYF. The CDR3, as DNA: TGCGCCAGCAGCTTGCCCCCAGCATCGAGCTCTGGAAACACCATATATTTT.

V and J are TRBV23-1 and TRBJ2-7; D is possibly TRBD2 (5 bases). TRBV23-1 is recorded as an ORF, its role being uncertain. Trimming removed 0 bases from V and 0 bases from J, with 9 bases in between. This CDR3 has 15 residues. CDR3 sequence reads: CASSQSYGSSYEQYF. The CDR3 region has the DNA TGCGCCAGCAGTCAATCGTATGGGAGCTCCTACGAGCAGTACTTC.

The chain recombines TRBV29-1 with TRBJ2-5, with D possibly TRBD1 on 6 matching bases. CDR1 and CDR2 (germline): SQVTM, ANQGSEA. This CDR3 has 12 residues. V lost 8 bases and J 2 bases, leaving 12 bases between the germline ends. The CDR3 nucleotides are TGCAGCTGCGGACAGTCACAAGAGACCCAGTACTTC. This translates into CSCGQSQETQYF.

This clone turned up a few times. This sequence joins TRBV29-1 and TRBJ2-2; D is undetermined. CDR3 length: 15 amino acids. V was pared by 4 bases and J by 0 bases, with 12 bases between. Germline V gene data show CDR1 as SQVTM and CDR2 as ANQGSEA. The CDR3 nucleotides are TGCAGCGTTGGCCGTCGGTCGGCGAACACCGGGGAGCTGTTTTTT. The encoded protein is CSVGRRSANTGELFF.

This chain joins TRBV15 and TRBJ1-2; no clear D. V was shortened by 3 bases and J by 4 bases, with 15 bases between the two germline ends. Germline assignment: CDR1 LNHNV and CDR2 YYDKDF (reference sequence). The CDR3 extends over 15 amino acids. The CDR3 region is CATSSYDGFSYGYTF. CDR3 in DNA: TGTGCCACCAGCAGCTATGACGGTTTTTCCTATGGCTACACCTTC.

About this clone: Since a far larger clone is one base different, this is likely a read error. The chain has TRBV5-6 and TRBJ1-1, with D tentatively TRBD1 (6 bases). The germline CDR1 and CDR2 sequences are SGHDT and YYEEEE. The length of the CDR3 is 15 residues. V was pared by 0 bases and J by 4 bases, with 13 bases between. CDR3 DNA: TGTGCCAGCAGCTTGGTAGGGGAGGGGGGCACTGAAGCTTTCTTT. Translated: CASSLVGEGGTEAFF. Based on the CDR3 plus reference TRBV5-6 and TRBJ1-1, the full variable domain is DAGVTQSPTHLIKTRGQQVTLRCSPKSGHDTVSWYQQALGQGPQFIFQYYEEEERQRGNFPDRFSGHQFPNYSSELNVNALLLGDSALYLCASSLVGEGGTEAFFGQGTRLTVV.

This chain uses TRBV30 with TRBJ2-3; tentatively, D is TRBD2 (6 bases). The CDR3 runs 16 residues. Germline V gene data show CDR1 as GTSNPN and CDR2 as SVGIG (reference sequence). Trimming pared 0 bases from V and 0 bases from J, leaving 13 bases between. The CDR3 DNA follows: TGTGCCTGGAGTGTGGGGGGACTTTACAGCACAGATACGCAGTATTTT. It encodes CAWSVGGLYSTDTQYF.

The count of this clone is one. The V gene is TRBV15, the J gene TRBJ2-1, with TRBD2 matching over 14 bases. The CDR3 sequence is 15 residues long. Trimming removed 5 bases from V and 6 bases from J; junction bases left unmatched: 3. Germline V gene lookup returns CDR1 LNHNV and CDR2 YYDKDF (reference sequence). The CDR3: CATSAGLAGGNEQFF. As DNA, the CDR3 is TGTGCCACCAGCGCTGGACTAGCGGGGGGCAATGAGCAGTTCTTC.

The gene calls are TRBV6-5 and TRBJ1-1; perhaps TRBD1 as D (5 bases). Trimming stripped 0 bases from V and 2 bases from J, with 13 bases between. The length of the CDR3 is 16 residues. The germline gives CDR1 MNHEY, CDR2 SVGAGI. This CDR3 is CASSYSLGEGNTEAFF. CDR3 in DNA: TGTGCCAGCAGTTACTCGTTAGGGGAAGGCAACACTGAAGCTTTCTTT.

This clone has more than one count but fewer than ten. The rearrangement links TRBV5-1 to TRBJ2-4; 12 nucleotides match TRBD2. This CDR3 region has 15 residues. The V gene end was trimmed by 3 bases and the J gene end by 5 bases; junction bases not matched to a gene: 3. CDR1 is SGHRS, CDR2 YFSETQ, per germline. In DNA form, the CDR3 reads TGCGCCAGCAGCTGGACTAGCGGGGTCCAAAACATTCAGTACTTC. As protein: CASSWTSGVQNIQYF. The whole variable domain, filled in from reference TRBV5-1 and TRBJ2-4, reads KAGVTQTPRYLIKTRGQQVTLSCSPISGHRSVSWYQQTPGQGLQFLFEYFSETQRNKGNFPGRFSGRQFSNSRSEMNVSTLELGDSALYLCASSWTSGVQNIQYFGAGTRLSVL.

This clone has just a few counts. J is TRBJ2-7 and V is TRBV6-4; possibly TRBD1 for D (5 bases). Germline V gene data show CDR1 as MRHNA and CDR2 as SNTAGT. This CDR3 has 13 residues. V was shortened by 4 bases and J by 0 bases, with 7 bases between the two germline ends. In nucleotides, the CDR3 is TGTGCCAGCAGTGTTGACAGCTCCTACGAGCAGTACTTC. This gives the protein CASSVDSSYEQYF.

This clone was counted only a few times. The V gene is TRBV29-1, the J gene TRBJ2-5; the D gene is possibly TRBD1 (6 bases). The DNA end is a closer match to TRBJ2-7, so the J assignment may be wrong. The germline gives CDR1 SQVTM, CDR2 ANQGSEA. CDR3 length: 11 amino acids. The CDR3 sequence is CSGQGGYEQYF. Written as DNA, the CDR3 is TGCAGCGGACAAGGGGGCTACGAGCAGTACTTC.